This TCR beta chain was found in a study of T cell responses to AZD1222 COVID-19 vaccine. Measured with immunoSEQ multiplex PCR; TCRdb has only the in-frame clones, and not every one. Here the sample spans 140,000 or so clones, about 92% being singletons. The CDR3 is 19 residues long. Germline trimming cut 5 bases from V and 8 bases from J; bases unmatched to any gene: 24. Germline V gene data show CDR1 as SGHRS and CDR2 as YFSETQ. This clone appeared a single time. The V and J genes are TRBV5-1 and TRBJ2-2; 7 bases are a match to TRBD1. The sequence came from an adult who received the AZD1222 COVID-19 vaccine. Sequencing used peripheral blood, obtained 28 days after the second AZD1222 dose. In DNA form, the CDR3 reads TGCGCCAGCAGGCCGGGGCCGGGACAGTTTCCTGAGGGCTCAGGGGAGCTGTTTTTT. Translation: CASRPGPGQFPEGSGELFF.